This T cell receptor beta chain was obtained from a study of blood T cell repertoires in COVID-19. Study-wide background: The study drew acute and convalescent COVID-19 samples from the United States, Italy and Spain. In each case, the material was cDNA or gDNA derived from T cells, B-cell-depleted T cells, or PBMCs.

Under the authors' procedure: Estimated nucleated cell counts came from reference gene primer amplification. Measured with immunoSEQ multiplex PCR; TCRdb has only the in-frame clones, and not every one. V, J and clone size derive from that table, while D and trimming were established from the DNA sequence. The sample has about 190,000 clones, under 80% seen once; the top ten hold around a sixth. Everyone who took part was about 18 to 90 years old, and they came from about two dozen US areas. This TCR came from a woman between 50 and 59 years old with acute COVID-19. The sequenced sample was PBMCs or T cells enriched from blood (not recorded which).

CDR3: CASRGQGWANTEAFF. CDR3 coding DNA: TGTGCCAGCAGGGGACAGGGCTGGGCGAACACTGAAGCTTTCTTT. V usage is TRBV6-4 and J usage is TRBJ1-1; 9 bases line up with TRBD1. Per the germline V gene, CDR1 is MRHNA and CDR2 is SNTAGT. The CDR3 is 15 residues long. V lost 6 bases and J lost 1; bases outside the gene matches: 6.